The present TCR beta chain was sequenced within a study of blood T cell repertoires in COVID-19. The protocol was immunoSEQ multiplex PCR, while the TCRdb copy is restricted to in-frame clones and leaves out a portion. The table shows approximately 340,000 clones, with approximately 91% occurring only once. Cohort placement rested on clinical history that participants reported themselves. Germline values: CDR1 SGHNT, CDR2 YENEEA. This CDR3 is built from 15 residues. The V and J ends lost 3 bases and 6 bases, in that order; junction bases with no gene match: 9. This clonotype was obtained from a woman in her 40s who had been exposed to COVID-19. Sample: PBMCs or T cells enriched from blood (not recorded which). The J gene is TRBJ2-7, the V gene TRBV11-3, with 9 positions matching TRBD2. This CDR3 reads CASSLYAGGLSEQYF. Written as DNA, the CDR3 is TGTGCCAGCAGCTTGTATGCGGGAGGGCTAAGCGAGCAGTACTTC.